What follows are 15 T cell receptor beta chains derived from one specimen sequenced in a study of T cells in Graves' hyperthyroidism and ophthalmopathy. The CDR3 regions of TCR beta were amplified from RNA transcripts. Using the HTBI primer set, a first-round RT-PCR was run on the TCR CDR3. TCRdb recomputed calls from the multiplex PCR reads with MiXCR, one row per CDR3 protein. The sample has hundreds of thousands of distinct CDR3 sequences, 35% to 40% seen once. The sample comprised blood. The origin of the receptors is a man between 18 and 35 years old with Graves' hyperthyroidism.

This chain connects TRBV7-9 to TRBJ1-4; 10 bases agree with TRBD1. V lost 4 bases, J lost 8 bases, and 7 bases stayed unmatched. The CDR3 consists of 15 residues. The germline V gene encodes CDR1 SEHNR and CDR2 FQNEAQ (reference sequence). The CDR3: CASSSDWDRGEKLFF. Here the CDR3 DNA reads TGTGCCAGCAGCTCTGACTGGGACAGGGGAGAAAAACTGTTTTTT.

This clonotype was seen a handful of times. The V and J genes are TRBV19 and TRBJ1-1; possibly TRBD1 for D (6 bases). Germline V gives CDR1 LNHDA, CDR2 SQIVND (reference sequence). V gave up 9 bases and J gave up 4 bases, with 18 bases separating them. CDR3 length: 14 residues. CDR3 loop: CASSATTGPTEAFF. As DNA, the CDR3 is TGTGCCAGCAGCGCCACCACAGGGCCCACTGAAGCTTTCTTT.

This chain uses TRBV2 with TRBJ2-7; D possibly uses TRBD1 or TRBD2 (6 bases each). The V end lost 2 bases, the J end lost 7 bases, and 9 bases lay between the germline ends. This CDR3 comprises 12 residues. In germline, CDR1 is SNHLY, CDR2 FYNNEI. DNA for the CDR3: TGTGCCAGCAGTGAAAGGGGGACTGAGCAGTACTTC. It is translated as CASSERGTEQYF.

On this clonotype: This sequence may be a read error, since a much larger clone differs from it by one base. V is TRBV10-3 and J is TRBJ2-7; no clear D gene. V dropped 4 bases and J dropped 6 bases, with 16 bases sitting between them. CDR3 length equals 14 residues. Germline loops: CDR1 ENHRY, CDR2 SYGVKD. This CDR3 reads CAISGQNVEGEQYF. In DNA form, the CDR3 reads TGTGCCATCAGTGGCCAGAATGTCGAAGGCGAGCAGTACTTC.

J is TRBJ1-2 and V is TRBV5-6, with D unresolved. The CDR3 extends over 15 amino acids. V lost 0 bases to trimming and J lost 4 bases, with 13 bases between them. CDR1 and CDR2 (germline): SGHDT, YYEEEE. The CDR3 protein is CASSLGEGNLYGYTF. The CDR3 bases are TGTGCCAGCAGCTTGGGGGAGGGAAACCTCTATGGCTACACCTTC. Using reference TRBV5-6 and TRBJ1-2 for the parts outside the CDR3, the full variable domain is DAGVTQSPTHLIKTRGQQVTLRCSPKSGHDTVSWYQQALGQGPQFIFQYYEEEERQRGNFPDRFSGHQFPNYSSELNVNALLLGDSALYLCASSLGEGNLYGYTFGSGTRLTVV.

This clonotype has only a few counts. The V and J genes are TRBV7-8 and TRBJ1-2, with 7 bases fitting TRBD1. From germline, CDR1 is SGHVS and CDR2 FQNEAQ. This CDR3 spans 14 amino acids. With V trimmed by 4 bases and J by 5 bases, 7 bases remained unmatched. The CDR3 protein is CASSSPGTEYGYTF. In DNA, the CDR3 is TGTGCCAGCAGCTCCCCCGGGACAGAGTATGGCTACACCTTC.

This chain links TRBV2 with TRBJ2-7, with D maybe TRBD1 (6 bases). Germline CDR1 reads SNHLY; CDR2 reads FYNNEI. The germline V and J ends were trimmed by 6 bases and 2 bases, with 17 bases remaining between them. This CDR3 is built from 15 residues. CDR3 sequence reads: CASRDPTGETYEQYF. The CDR3 DNA reads as TGTGCCAGCAGGGATCCGACAGGTGAAACCTACGAGCAGTACTTC.

The chain is built from TRBV6-6 and TRBJ1-1, with D maybe TRBD1 (6 bases). Germline V gene sequence: CDR1 MNHNY, CDR2 SVGAGI (reference sequence). V shed 5 bases and J shed 5 bases, with 15 bases lying between them. This CDR3 is 14 amino acids long. The CDR3 sequence: CASSDPDSSTEAFF. DNA for the CDR3: TGTGCCAGCAGTGACCCGGACAGTTCTACTGAAGCTTTCTTT.

This chain uses TRBV20-1 with TRBJ2-5, with TRBD1 matching over 8 bases. The length of the CDR3 is 13 residues. Germline assignment: CDR1 DFQATT and CDR2 SNEGSKA (reference sequence). The V segment lost 4 bases and the J segment 9 bases; nucleotides outside the gene matches: 10. The CDR3 protein is CSANGQGQQPQYF. As DNA, the CDR3 is TGCAGTGCTAACGGACAGGGTCAACAGCCCCAGTACTTC.

This rearrangement joins TRBV10-3 to TRBJ1-3, with a weak D call TRBD1 (5 bases). This CDR3 comprises 15 residues. The ends were cut back, 3 bases at V and 4 bases at J, with 13 bases in the middle. Germline-derived CDR1 and CDR2 are ENHRY and SYGVKD. The CDR3 DNA follows: TGTGCCATCAGTGAAGGGAGCAGGGAAGGAAACACCATATATTTT. It codes for CAISEGSREGNTIYF.

Regarding this clonotype: A much larger clone differs from this one at a single base, so this may be a read error. The genes are TRBV20-1 and TRBJ1-1; TRBD1 agrees at 8 bases. The ends lost 3 bases at V and 3 bases at J; junction bases unmatched: 6. Germline CDR1 DFQATT, CDR2 SNEGSKA (reference sequence). CDR3 size: 14 residues. CDR3 amino acids: CSASRTGRDTEAFF. The CDR3 DNA reads as TGCAGTGCTAGCCGGACAGGGAGGGACACTGAAGCTTTCTTT.

This clonotype has a handful of counts. The chain recombines TRBV20-1 with TRBJ1-5, with a tentative D call TRBD1 (6 bases). Germline CDR1 reads DFQATT; CDR2 reads SNEGSKA (reference sequence). Trimming shortened V by 5 bases and J by 3 bases, and 14 bases separated the two germline ends. CDR3 size: 14 residues. The CDR3 DNA is TGCAGTGCTGCGCTCCGGGACAACAATCAGCCCCAGCATTTT. This codes for CSAALRDNNQPQHF.

There are many counts of this clonotype. The J gene is TRBJ1-5, the V gene TRBV24-1; D uncertain. CDR1 KGHDR and CDR2 SFDVKD come from the germline V gene. V lost 3 bases and J 0 bases, leaving 8 bases between the germline ends. This CDR3 has 15 amino acids. In DNA form, the CDR3 reads TGTGCCACCAGTGATGGCTTTTATAGCAATCAGCCCCAGCATTTT. This translates into CATSDGFYSNQPQHF.

Concerning this clonotype: A much more abundant neighbour one base away suggests this may be a read error. The chain is built from TRBV7-9 and TRBJ1-2; TRBD1 might be the D (6 bases). Looked up from germline, CDR1 is SEHNR and CDR2 is FQNEAQ (reference sequence). V lost 1 base to trimming and J lost 7 bases, with 13 bases between them. The CDR3 extends over 14 amino acids. Here the CDR3 reads CASSLGQAYCGYTF. CDR3 coding DNA: TGTGCCAGCAGCTTAGGACAGGCCTACTGTGGCTACACCTTC.

This clonotype showed up just a few times. The V call is TRBV6-2 or TRBV6-3, the J call TRBJ2-5; 7 nucleotides agree with TRBD2. This CDR3 is built from 13 residues. Looked up from germline, CDR1 is MNHEY and CDR2 is SVGEGT. With 5 bases clipped from V and 7 bases from J, the junction kept 7 bases outside the gene matches. CDR3 in amino acids: CASSPGEGRTQYF. The CDR3 coding sequence is TGTGCCAGCAGTCCCGGGGAGGGCAGGACCCAGTACTTC.